The TCR beta chain described here comes from a study of blood T cell repertoires in COVID-19. Whole-study context: The cDNA or gDNA used as material had been derived from T cells, B-cell-depleted T cells, or PBMCs.

How the authors handled the data: Estimation of nucleated cell counts was performed using reference gene primer amplification. Clones were sequenced by immunoSEQ multiplex PCR, and TCRdb holds only the in-frame ones, with some missing. Clonal size and the V and J genes are those of that table, whereas D and trimming came from the DNA. The data contain under 300,000 clones, 75% to 85% of them singletons. The CDR3 is made up of 12 amino acids. Looked up from germline, CDR1 is SGHRS and CDR2 is YFSETQ. The V end was cut by 3 bases, the J end by 2 bases, with 4 bases between. V gene TRBV5-1 combines with J gene TRBJ2-3; the D is unclear. The sequencing input was peripheral blood. The origin of this receptor is a woman in her thirties or forties who had recovered from COVID-19. CDR3 residues: CASSSLTDTQYF. CDR3 coding DNA: TGCGCCAGCAGCTCCCTCACAGATACGCAGTATTTT.